This is a list of T cell receptor beta chains from one sample in a study of blood T cells in healthy people across ages. TCRdb re-called the 5' RACE reads with MiXCR, one entry per CDR3 protein. The table shows about 1.7 million distinct CDR3 sequences, with over 25% occurring only once. Sequenced material: blood. All receptors come from a woman in her twenties or thirties in good health. Each CDR3 is given with its conserved first and last residue. The size of a clone is reported for some rows only, either as once, few or many, or as a class for expanded clones.

cdr3_aa v_call clone_size j_call
CSAPKTSANYGYTF TRBV20-1 - TRBJ1-2
CASSLVSVGQLIYGYTF TRBV5-1 - TRBJ1-2
CASSLEGGSTNEKLFF TRBV5-1 few TRBJ1-4
CASSKGTSSYNEQFF TRBV9 many TRBJ2-1
CARSWETGSYEQYF TRBV5-1 - TRBJ2-7
CASSKGDRGEQETQYF TRBV21-1 few TRBJ2-5
CASSQGQEDEQYF TRBV4-1 many TRBJ2-7
CASSSRDTAVQFF TRBV7-2 many TRBJ1-4
CASSYPDTSSGEQYF TRBV6-6 - TRBJ2-7
CSARNSGSPENIQYF TRBV20-1 - TRBJ2-4
CATSRDLDRANTGELFF TRBV15 few TRBJ2-2
CASSDFSVRKGGEQFF TRBV7-9 few TRBJ2-1
CASRTSGTSYEQYF TRBV6-5 - TRBJ2-7
CASSQFRDSYNEQFF TRBV4-3 - TRBJ2-1
CVSILDSPAQETQYF TRBV2 - TRBJ2-5
CASSQLARPTGELFF TRBV5-1 - TRBJ2-2
CASRQGGSGANVLTF TRBV2 - TRBJ2-6
CASSGPGQVTEQYF TRBV9 few -
CSASNPSEVTDTQYF TRBV20-1 - TRBJ2-3
CASSRAGSILRNEQFF TRBV12-3/TRBV12-4 - TRBJ2-1
CARPRDRGSTKNIQYF TRBV12-3/TRBV12-4 - TRBJ2-4
CASSKVLNSNQPQHF TRBV21-1 - TRBJ1-5
CASSFLRGVSYEQYF TRBV11-2 few TRBJ2-7
CASSVGDRNNSPLHF TRBV9 - TRBJ1-6
CASSVGTVYEQYF TRBV6-5 many TRBJ2-7
CASSQGLAGEEETQYF TRBV18 - TRBJ2-5
CAISESVEAASSYNEQYF TRBV10-3 - -
CASSKDIGTGLSAFF TRBV21-1 - TRBJ1-1
CTSSPELPPGEQYF TRBV18 - -
CASGPIYNEQFF TRBV12-5 many TRBJ2-1
CASSVGGTANSPLHF TRBV9 few TRBJ1-6
CSASAMTSGGSFFYNEQYF TRBV20-1 - TRBJ2-4
CSAGTSLYEQYF TRBV29-1 many TRBJ2-7
CAILDPTNTGELFF TRBV10-3 - TRBJ2-2
CASSSEIAGEDTQYF TRBV5-1 few TRBJ2-3
CASSFAGARTDTQYF TRBV12-3/TRBV12-4 - TRBJ2-3
CASSSPRLQGIYGYTF TRBV7-9 - TRBJ1-2
CASRSGTGNGYTF TRBV6-5 - TRBJ1-2
CSAKGLTYEQYF TRBV20-1 many TRBJ2-7
CASRPSSGNTEAFF TRBV12-3/TRBV12-4 - TRBJ1-1
CAASEGSANGREQFF TRBV6-6 once TRBJ2-1
CASSPPRVEQYF TRBV7-2 few TRBJ2-7